This entry lists 31 T cell receptor beta chains sequenced from one sample in a study of metastatic and nonmetastatic thyroid tumors (TCRdb year 2020). None of the patients had been given any treatment before thyroid surgery. Libraries were prepared through PCR. The data were produced on an Illumina HiSeq 4000. In-frame beta chains were kept once TCRdb had trimmed the public reads at Q25 with fastp and called clones with MiXCR. For this sample there are tens of thousands of clones; around 16% appear just once. The top ten constitute around 9.9% of the sample. The sample taken for sequencing was tumor tissue. These receptors were obtained from a female donor with papillary thyroid cancer or a benign thyroid nodule (not recorded which). Some clones in this sample may be carry-over from other donors' samples.

A note on this clone: A much larger clone differs by one base, so this may be a read error. The rearrangement joins TRBV12-3 or TRBV12-4 to TRBJ1-4, with D unclear. This CDR3 is built from 14 residues. Trimming cost V 7 bases and J 5 bases, with 14 bases left between them. CDR3 in DNA: TGTGCCAGCAAGGTGGGGTGTAGAAATGAAAAACTGTTTTTT. Protein: CASKVGCRNEKLFF.

This clone was observed at least ten times. This sequence joins TRBV28 and TRBJ2-3; TRBD1 aligns across 7 bases. Unmatched junction bases numbered 6, after V lost 5 bases and J lost 4 bases. CDR1 is MDHEN, CDR2 SYDVKM, per germline. The length of the CDR3 is 14 residues. For the CDR3, the DNA is TGTGCCAGCAGTCTGGCAGGGGGAGCAGATACGCAGTATTTT. Translated: CASSLAGGADTQYF.

This clone is medium-sized. The chain is built from TRBV20-1 and TRBJ2-7; D is tentatively TRBD1 or TRBD2 (5 bases each). This CDR3 contains 15 residues. V was trimmed by 2 bases and J by 0 bases, leaving 14 bases between them. Germline lookup yields CDR1 DFQATT and CDR2 SNEGSKA (reference sequence). CDR3 loop: CSARFGGGDSYEQYF. In DNA, the CDR3 is TGCAGTGCTAGATTTGGTGGGGGAGACTCCTACGAGCAGTACTTC.

The table lists this clone with many counts. The genes are TRBV5-1 and TRBJ1-1; 9 bases map to TRBD1. From germline, CDR1 is SGHRS and CDR2 YFSETQ. The CDR3 loop spans 15 amino acids. V was pared by 4 bases and J by 0 bases, with 4 bases of the junction left unmatched. CDR3 region: CASSIRTGVNTEAFF. In nucleotides, the CDR3 is TGCGCCAGCAGCATTCGGACAGGGGTGAACACTGAAGCTTTCTTT.

This clone showed up many times. J is TRBJ2-1 and V is TRBV6-1; D is possibly TRBD2 (5 bases). Germline CDR1 reads MNHNS; CDR2 reads SASEGT. The CDR3 consists of 15 residues. V was clipped by 8 bases and J by 7 bases, with 21 bases between them. The CDR3 DNA follows: TGTGCCAGCGCCTTAAGAGGGTTATTCGGGAATGAGCAGTTCTTC. Protein sequence: CASALRGLFGNEQFF.

This clone was picked up many times. The chain carries TRBV5-1 and TRBJ2-5; D gene ambiguous. The V end was cut by 0 bases, the J end by 5 bases, with 14 bases between. Per germline, CDR1 SGHRS and CDR2 YFSETQ. CDR3 length: 15 residues. This CDR3 reads CASSLGVVGFETQYF. The CDR3 nucleotides are TGCGCCAGCAGCTTGGGGGTTGTAGGGTTTGAGACCCAGTACTTC.

The chain links TRBV11-2 to TRBJ1-2; tentative D call: TRBD1 (5 bases). Deletions cut 0 bases from V and 3 bases from J, with 14 bases between. This CDR3 is 16 amino acids long. The V gene's germline CDR1 is SGHAT and CDR2 FQNNGV. The CDR3 sequence is CASSLDLRDGYYGYTF. Written as DNA, the CDR3 is TGTGCCAGCAGCTTAGATCTCCGGGACGGCTACTATGGCTACACCTTC. The complete variable domain, with remaining parts taken from reference TRBV11-2 and TRBJ1-2, reads EAGVAQSPRYKIIEKRQSVAFWCNPISGHATLYWYQQILGQGPKLLIQFQNNGVVDDSQLPKDRFSAERLKGVDSTLKIQPAKLEDSAVYLCASSLDLRDGYYGYTFGSGTRLTVV.

The table lists this clone with a few counts. This may arise from a read error, as a much more abundant clone is one base away. The chain couples TRBV25-1 to TRBJ2-2; D not resolved. The ends were cut back, 1 base at V and 4 bases at J, with 13 bases in the middle. Germline V CDR1 and CDR2: MGHDK, SYGVNS. The CDR3 has 16 residues. The CDR3 DNA sequence: TGTGCCAGCAGTGAATTGGGCATGGATACCACCGGGGAGCTGTTTTTT. Its protein is CASSELGMDTTGELFF.

As for this clone: This may arise from a read error, as a much more abundant clone is one base away. The chain uses TRBV19 and TRBJ2-3; 9 nucleotides line up with TRBD1. With 6 bases clipped from V and 4 bases from J, the junction kept 5 bases outside the gene matches. The CDR3 totals 14 residues. Germline lookup yields CDR1 LNHDA and CDR2 SQIVND (reference sequence). The CDR3, as DNA: TGTGCCAGTAGGGACAGGGGAAGCGCAGATACGCAGTATTTT. This encodes CASRDRGSADTQYF.

There are many counts of this clone. CDR3 sequence: CATSGQGYNEQFF. As DNA, the CDR3 is TGTGCCACCAGTGGTCAGGGGTACAATGAGCAGTTCTTC. This chain joins TRBV24-1 and TRBJ2-1; perhaps TRBD1 as D (6 bases). CDR1 is KGHDR and CDR2 is SFDVKD in the germline V gene. V was pared by 5 bases and J by 4 bases, with 8 bases between. The CDR3 length is 13 residues.

This clone was detected many times. The V and J genes are TRBV28 and TRBJ2-3; 7 bases line up with TRBD1. Unmatched junction bases numbered 8, after V lost 6 bases and J lost 2 bases. From germline, CDR1 is MDHEN and CDR2 SYDVKM. There are 15 residues in the CDR3. The CDR3 coding sequence is TGTGCCAGCAGGCTCCGGGACAGATACACAGATACGCAGTATTTT. Translated, it gives CASRLRDRYTDTQYF.

This clone was counted ten times or more. This rearrangement joins TRBV7-2 to TRBJ1-2; maybe TRBD1 (5 bases). The CDR3 sequence is 15 residues long. V was trimmed by 3 bases and J by 4 bases, leaving 15 bases between them. Looked up from germline, CDR1 is SGHTA and CDR2 is FQGNSA. As DNA, the CDR3 is TGTGCCAGCAGCTTTGCGCCCCGGGACTTCTATGGCTACACCTTC. It is translated as CASSFAPRDFYGYTF.

This clone was detected ten times or more. The DNA of the CDR3 is TGTGCCTGGGTTGGGACAGAGAACACTGAAGCTTTCTTT. Translated, it gives CAWVGTENTEAFF. The V call is TRBV30, the J call TRBJ1-1, with TRBD1 identical over 7 bases. V trimming: 5 bases; J trimming: 1 base; junction bases outside the gene matches: 4. The CDR3 has 13 residues. Germline assignment: CDR1 GTSNPN and CDR2 SVGIG (reference sequence). The whole variable domain, remainder taken from reference TRBV30 and TRBJ1-1, is SQTIHQWPATLVQPVGSPLSLECTVEGTSNPNLYWYRQAAGRGLQLLFYSVGIGQISSEVPQNLSASRPQDRQFILSSKKLLLSDSGFYLCAWVGTENTEAFFGQGTRLTVV.

Ten or more counts support this clone. The rearrangement uses TRBV3-1 and TRBJ2-1, with D uncertain. The ends were cut back, 3 bases at V and 1 base at J, with 7 bases in the middle. The CDR3 consists of 14 residues. Germline CDR1 is LGHDT and CDR2 is YNNKEL (reference sequence). CDR3 DNA: TGTGCCAGCAGCCAGGTGGGATCCTACAATGAGCAGTTCTTC. Protein product: CASSQVGSYNEQFF.

This clone has a count of ten or more. The chain recombines TRBV3-1 with TRBJ1-1; D remains unclear. The V gene lost 3 bases and the J gene lost 14 bases, with 13 bases spanning the gap. The CDR3 consists of 11 residues. The V gene's germline CDR1 is LGHDT and CDR2 YNNKEL (reference sequence). CDR3 sequence: CASSQLRRSFF. The CDR3 DNA reads TGTGCCAGCAGCCAGCTTCGGCGGAGCTTCTTT.

The sample holds a few counts of this clone. One base away lies a much larger clone, so this may be a sequencing read error. The chain carries TRBV10-3 and TRBJ1-6, with TRBD1 identical over 7 bases. Germline trimming cut 0 bases from V and 7 bases from J; bases unmatched to any gene: 3. The CDR3 runs to 15 residues. Germline V gene data show CDR1 as ENHRY and CDR2 as SYGVKD. The CDR3 sequence is CAISESGQMNSPLHF. The DNA of the CDR3 is TGTGCCATCAGTGAGTCGGGACAGATGAATTCACCCCTCCACTTT.

This clone was detected ten times or more. J is TRBJ2-1 and V is TRBV7-9; D remains unclear. CDR3 length equals 15 residues. Germline V gives CDR1 SEHNR, CDR2 FQNEAQ (reference sequence). Trimming removed 5 bases at V and 6 bases at J, with 17 bases between. The CDR3 protein is CASSRSATKSNEQFF. For the CDR3, the DNA is TGTGCCAGCAGCCGATCAGCAACTAAAAGCAATGAGCAGTTCTTC.

At least ten counts were recorded for this clone. The chain has TRBV20-1 and TRBJ2-7, with 8 bases identical to TRBD2. Germline V CDR1 and CDR2: DFQATT, SNEGSKA (reference sequence). The CDR3 is made up of 19 amino acids. The trim removed 0 bases at V and 0 bases at J, leaving 16 bases unmatched. Written as DNA, the CDR3 is TGCAGTGCTAGAGACCCCGGGGGGAGCGGGAGCCCCCCCTCCTACGAGCAGTACTTC. Its protein product is CSARDPGGSGSPPSYEQYF.

This rearrangement joins TRBV11-2 to TRBJ2-1; TRBD2 agrees at 7 bases. Germline V CDR1 and CDR2: SGHAT, FQNNGV. Germline trimming cut 4 bases from V and 6 bases from J; bases unmatched to any gene: 12. CDR3 length equals 16 residues. This CDR3 reads CASSSLGLGPANEQFF. CDR3 DNA: TGTGCCAGCAGCTCCCTTGGACTAGGTCCGGCCAATGAGCAGTTCTTC.

In this sample, this clone turned up many times. The rearrangement joins TRBV6-1 to TRBJ1-2; 8 bases agree with TRBD1. The CDR3 is 13 residues long. The V gene's germline CDR1 is MNHNS and CDR2 SASEGT. Unmatched junction bases numbered 4, after V lost 7 bases and J lost 3 bases. CDR3 coding DNA: TGTGCCAGCACGATGACAGGGGACTATGGCTACACCTTC. Translation gives CASTMTGDYGYTF.

As regards this clone: A junction boundary mismatches the germline segment, possibly from a read error. This CDR3 reads CAISQGRTGNTGELVF. CDR3 nucleotide sequence: TGTGCCATCAGCCAAGGGCGGACAGGGAACACCGGGGAGCTGGTTTTT. The chain links TRBV4-2 to TRBJ2-2; 8 bases map to TRBD1. The CDR3 has 16 residues. CDR1 is LGHNA, CDR2 YNFKEQ, per germline.

This clone was detected ten times or more. The chain couples TRBV3-1 to TRBJ1-1, with D tentatively TRBD1 (5 bases). Trimming took 3 bases from V and 1 from J, leaving 9 bases between them. Germline V lookup: CDR1 LGHDT, CDR2 YNNKEL (reference sequence). CDR3 length: 14 residues. CDR3: CASSQSDRNTEAFF. The DNA of the CDR3 is TGTGCCAGCAGCCAGAGTGACAGGAACACTGAAGCTTTCTTT.

At least ten counts were recorded for this clone. The gene calls are TRBV2 and TRBJ2-3, with 9 bases matching TRBD2. Germline values: CDR1 SNHLY, CDR2 FYNNEI. V gave up 8 bases and J gave up 4 bases; unmatched junction bases: 13. This CDR3 region has 16 residues. CDR3 region: CASAPAGGRQADTQYF. The CDR3, as DNA: TGTGCCAGCGCGCCAGCGGGAGGACGGCAGGCAGATACGCAGTATTTT.

The sample holds many counts of this clone. The chain has TRBV28 and TRBJ2-7, with 8 bases lining up with TRBD2. Germline loops: CDR1 MDHEN, CDR2 SYDVKM. The CDR3 totals 18 residues. With 6 bases clipped from V and 6 bases from J, the junction kept 22 bases outside the gene matches. CDR3 coding DNA: TGTGCCAGCAGCCTCAAATACCGGGGTAGCGGGAAATTGACCGAGCAGTACTTC. It codes for CASSLKYRGSGKLTEQYF.

The CDR3 loop reads CSAGHAGHYEQYF. In nucleotides, the CDR3 is TGCAGTGCGGGTCATGCGGGCCACTACGAGCAGTACTTC. The chain employs TRBV20-1 and TRBJ2-7, with D tentatively TRBD2 (5 bases). Germline assignment: CDR1 DFQATT and CDR2 SNEGSKA (reference sequence). Trimming took off 6 bases at V and 3 bases at J, with 15 bases between the two ends. The CDR3 is 13 amino acids.

The table lists this clone with many counts. The chain couples TRBV19 to TRBJ2-7; 11 bases are shared with TRBD1. CDR1 and CDR2 from the germline V gene are LNHDA and SQIVND (reference sequence). Trimming removed 6 bases from V and 5 bases from J; junction bases left unmatched: 9. The length of the CDR3 is 15 residues. The CDR3 reads CASRAGTGGLHEQYF. As DNA, the CDR3 is TGTGCCAGTAGAGCCGGGACAGGGGGTCTCCACGAGCAGTACTTC.

At least ten counts were recorded for this clone. This chain joins TRBV7-2 and TRBJ2-1; D might be TRBD2 (6 bases). From germline, CDR1 is SGHTA and CDR2 FQGNSA. This CDR3 spans 15 amino acids. The V end lost 4 bases, the J end lost 4 bases, and 14 bases lay between the germline ends. CDR3 region: CASSSRSAGYNEQFF. The CDR3 DNA sequence: TGTGCCAGCAGCTCCCGCTCGGCGGGGTACAATGAGCAGTTCTTC. The full variable domain, with the rest looked up from reference TRBV7-2 and TRBJ2-1, is GAGVSQSPSNKVTEKGKDVELRCDPISGHTALYWYRQSLGQGLEFLIYFQGNSAPDKSGLPSDRFSAERTGGSVSTLTIQRTQQEDSAVYLCASSSRSAGYNEQFFGPGTRLTVL.

This clone was observed many times. The chain employs TRBV11-2 and TRBJ2-7; 7 bases map to TRBD1. Per the germline V gene, CDR1 is SGHAT and CDR2 is FQNNGV. With V trimmed by 4 bases and J by 6 bases, 9 bases remained unmatched. CDR3 length equals 14 residues. The CDR3 nucleotides are TGTGCCAGCAGCTCGCGACAGGGTGGGTCCGAGCAGTACTTC. It translates to CASSSRQGGSEQYF.

This clone was found many times. The germline gene is not matched at one end of the junction; a read error may be the cause. The J gene is TRBJ2-7, the V gene TRBV7-9; 15 bases are shared with TRBD2. Germline V CDR1 and CDR2: SEHNR, FQNEAQ (reference sequence). CDR3 length: 14 amino acids. CDR3: CASSLGTSGRAWNF. CDR3 coding DNA: TGTGCCAGCAGCTTAGGGACTAGCGGGAGGGCCTGGAACTTC.

Only a few counts were recorded for this clone. A junction boundary mismatches the germline segment, possibly from a read error. CDR3 residues: CASSPGLGTGCSYEHYF. As DNA, the CDR3 is TGTGCCAGCAGCCCCGGACTCGGGACCGGCTGCTCCTACGAGCATTACTTC. The chain is built from TRBV6-1 and TRBJ2-7; D is possibly TRBD1 or TRBD2 (5 bases each). Germline V gives CDR1 MNHNS, CDR2 SASEGT. The CDR3 runs 17 residues.

The sample holds many counts of this clone. The chain combines TRBV6-1 with TRBJ2-1; tentative D call: TRBD2 (5 bases). This CDR3 has 12 residues. Germline V gene lookup returns CDR1 MNHNS and CDR2 SASEGT. Trimming left V 6 bases short and J 7 bases short, with 10 bases between. CDR3 region: CASSLRENEQFF. The DNA of the CDR3 is TGTGCCAGCAGCCTCCGGGAAAATGAGCAGTTCTTC.